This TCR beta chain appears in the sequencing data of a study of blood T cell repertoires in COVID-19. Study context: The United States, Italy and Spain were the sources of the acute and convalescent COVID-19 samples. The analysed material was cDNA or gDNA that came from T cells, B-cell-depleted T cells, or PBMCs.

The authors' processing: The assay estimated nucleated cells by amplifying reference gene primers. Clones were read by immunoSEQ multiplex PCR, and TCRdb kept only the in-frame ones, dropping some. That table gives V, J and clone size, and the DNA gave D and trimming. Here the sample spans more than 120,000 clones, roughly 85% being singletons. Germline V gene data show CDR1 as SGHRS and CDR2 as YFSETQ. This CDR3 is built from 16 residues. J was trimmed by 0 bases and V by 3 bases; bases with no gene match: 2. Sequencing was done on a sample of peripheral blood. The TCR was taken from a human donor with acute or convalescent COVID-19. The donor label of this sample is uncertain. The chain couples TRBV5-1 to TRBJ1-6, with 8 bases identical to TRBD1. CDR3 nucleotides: TGCGCCAGCAGCTCGGGACAGGTCTCCTATAATTCACCCCTCCACTTT. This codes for CASSSGQVSYNSPLHF.